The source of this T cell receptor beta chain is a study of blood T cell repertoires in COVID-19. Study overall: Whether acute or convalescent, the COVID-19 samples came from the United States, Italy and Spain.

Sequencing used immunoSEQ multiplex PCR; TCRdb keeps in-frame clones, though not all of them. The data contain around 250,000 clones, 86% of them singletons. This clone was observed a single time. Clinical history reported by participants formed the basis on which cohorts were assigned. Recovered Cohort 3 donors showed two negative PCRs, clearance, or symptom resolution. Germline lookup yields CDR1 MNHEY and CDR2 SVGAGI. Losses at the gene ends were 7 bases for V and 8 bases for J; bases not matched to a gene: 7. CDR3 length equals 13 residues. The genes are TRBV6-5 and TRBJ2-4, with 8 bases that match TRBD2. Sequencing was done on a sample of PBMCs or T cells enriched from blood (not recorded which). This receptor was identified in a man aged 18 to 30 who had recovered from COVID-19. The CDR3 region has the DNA TGTGCCAGCATGCCCATCGGGGGGGACATTCAGTACTTC. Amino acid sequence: CASMPIGGDIQYF.